This T cell receptor (beta chain) was sequenced for a study of cytomegalovirus exposure and HLA in healthy donors. The germline gives CDR1 MGHRA, CDR2 YSYEKL. The CDR3 extends over 15 amino acids. Trimming removed 6 bases at V and 0 bases at J, with 14 bases between. Remarks on this clone: Its antigen is as yet unknown.

Donors likely had unrecorded immune exposures despite being nominally healthy when sampled. The study ran its PCR with 60 Vbeta and 13 Jbeta primers. Repertoires were generated with immunoSEQ multiplex PCR, while TCRdb's copy carries only in-frame clones and drops some. The sample yields 150,000 to 200,000 clones, roughly 75% seen once. Points from the study as a whole: Earlier analysis found most TCR beta V segments productive about 87% or about 30% of the time.

The rearrangement uses TRBV4-1 and TRBJ1-1; D is ambiguous. The sequencing input was PBMCs. This TCR derives from a male donor in good health and CMV-seronegative. CDR3 sequence: CASRKASLLNTEAFF. CDR3 DNA: TGCGCCAGCAGAAAAGCGTCACTTTTGAACACTGAAGCTTTCTTT.